The 29 T cell receptor beta chains presented below share a single source sample, sequenced in a study of tumor-infiltrating lymphocytes in primary liver carcinoma. Investigators took RNA and DNA out together from about 21-30 mg of unsorted bulk tissue. Starting from about 0.5 ug of total RNA, TCR beta cDNA was produced with a primer in the constant region. What produced the TCR beta libraries was three nested multiplex PCR rounds using slightly modified ARM-PCR. In the first two PCR rounds, TRBV1-TRBV30 forward primers were paired with a C-beta reverse primer, and each round lasted approximately 9 cycles. TCRdb reprocessed the multiplex PCR reads via MiXCR and lists one record per CDR3 protein. The sample shows approximately 99,000 distinct CDR3 sequences, approximately 71% of them seen only once. The sequenced material came from liver tumor tissue from sampling region 5. The subset was: tumor region T5, tumor centre. The receptors shown here come from a woman aged 60-75 years with primary liver carcinoma and hepatitis B virus infection.

Regarding this clonotype: A read error may explain this, as a much larger clone is one base away. The V gene is TRBV12-3 or TRBV12-4, the J gene TRBJ2-1, with D unclear. This CDR3 has 11 residues. This CDR3 is CTSRYGLEQFF. CDR3 sequence (DNA): TGTACCAGCAGATATGGTTTGGAGCAGTTCTTC.

The chain recombines TRBV29-1 with TRBJ2-3; maybe TRBD1 (5 bases). The J call may be incorrect, as the DNA end agrees better with TRBJ1-5. The CDR3 covers 14 residues. Germline V gene lookup returns CDR1 SQVTM and CDR2 ANQGSEA. As DNA, the CDR3 is TGCAGCGTTGTCGACGGGACCGTGACAGATACGCAGCATTTT. Protein sequence: CSVVDGTVTDTQHF.

Regarding this clonotype: This could be a read error, since a much larger clone is one nucleotide away. The rearrangement uses TRBV30 and TRBJ2-7; D unclear. From germline, CDR1 is GTSNPN and CDR2 SVGIG (reference sequence). CDR3 size: 10 residues. Trimming took 3 bases from V and 12 from J, leaving 12 bases between them. This CDR3 is CAWREATLYF. The CDR3 DNA is TGTGCCTGGAGAGAGGCAACTCTGTACTTC.

Remarks on this clonotype: Sequence at one end of the junction differs from germline and may be a read error. The gene calls are TRBV29-1 and TRBJ2-5; D may be TRBD2 (5 bases). From germline, CDR1 is SQVTM and CDR2 ANQGSEA. There are 13 residues in the CDR3. The CDR3 bases are TGTAGCGTTGAAGGCCCCACCCAAGAGACCCAGTACTTC. It encodes CSVEGPTQETQYF.

As for this clonotype: A read error may produce the germline difference seen at one junction end. The chain recombines TRBV29-1 with TRBJ2-4, with a weak D call TRBD2 (6 bases). The CDR3 is 12 residues long. Germline V lookup: CDR1 SQVTM, CDR2 ANQGSEA. CDR3 sequence reads: CGVGIGGYIQYF. In DNA form, the CDR3 reads TGCGGCGTCGGAATTGGGGGGTACATTCAGTACTTC.

About this clonotype: A read error may produce the germline difference seen at one junction end. The rearrangement uses TRBV6-5 and TRBJ2-3, with a tentative D call TRBD2 (5 bases). This CDR3 region has 15 residues. Germline loops: CDR1 MNHEY, CDR2 SVGAGI. CDR3 bases: TGTGCCAGCAGGGCTAGCAGGCCAGGAACAGTTACGCAGTATTTT. It codes for CASRASRPGTVTQYF.

This clonotype was detected ten times or more. The chain carries TRBV29-1 and TRBJ2-3; 7 nucleotides agree with TRBD2. The CDR3 contains 15 residues. CDR1 SQVTM and CDR2 ANQGSEA come from the germline V gene. The ends lost 4 bases at V and 1 base at J; junction bases unmatched: 8. The CDR3 sequence: CSVGGGGPGTDTQYF. CDR3 nucleotide sequence: TGCAGCGTTGGTGGGGGAGGGCCCGGCACAGATACGCAGTATTTT.

This chain uses TRBV5-4 with TRBJ1-4; D is possibly TRBD1 (6 bases). Germline values: CDR1 SGHNT, CDR2 YYREEE (reference sequence). The V gene lost 4 bases and the J gene lost 8 bases, with 15 bases spanning the gap. The CDR3 totals 14 residues. In DNA, the CDR3 is TGTGCCAGCAGCCTATGGACAGTCTACGAAAAACTGTTTTTT. It translates to CASSLWTVYEKLFF.

This clonotype has a count of ten or more. V usage is TRBV28 and J usage is TRBJ2-5; D is possibly TRBD1 (6 bases). The V gene's germline CDR1 is MDHEN and CDR2 SYDVKM. The CDR3 sequence is 14 residues long. V was pared by 11 bases and J by 1 base, with 17 bases between. CDR3 sequence reads: CAPHSGDTQETQYF. CDR3 nucleotides: TGTGCCCCACATTCCGGGGACACCCAAGAGACCCAGTACTTC. Variable domain in full (rest from reference TRBV28 and TRBJ2-5): DVKVTQSSRYLVKRTGEKVFLECVQDMDHENMFWYRQDPGLGLRLIYFSYDVKMKEKGDIPEGYSVSREKKERFSLILESASTNQTSMYLCAPHSGDTQETQYFGPGTRLLVL.

Of note for this clonotype: One junction end disagrees with the germline gene, perhaps due to a read error. The J gene is TRBJ2-1, the V gene TRBV11-2; 14 nucleotides match TRBD2. The CDR3 totals 17 residues. Looked up from germline, CDR1 is SGHAT and CDR2 is FQNNGV. The CDR3 nucleotides are TGTGCATGCAGCAGGAGACTAGCGGGAGGGCCGGGGGATGAGCTGTTCTTC. Its translation: CACSRRLAGGPGDELFF.

The V call is TRBV11-2, the J call TRBJ2-1; D uncertain. Germline V gene sequence: CDR1 SGHAT, CDR2 FQNNGV. The CDR3 runs 14 residues. Trimming removed 7 bases from V and 6 bases from J, with 16 bases in between. The CDR3 DNA is TGTGCCAGCAACAAGAGGAGCGTCCGCAATGAGCAGTTCTTC. It specifies CASNKRSVRNEQFF.

This clonotype was observed a few times. It may be a read error: a sequence one base away is much more abundant. The conserved closing phenylalanine or tryptophan is absent in this CDR3, likely reflecting a read error. The chain joins TRBV10-3 to TRBJ2-7; 11 positions agree with TRBD1. After removal of 7 bases from V and 5 bases from J, the junction contained 7 bases not matched to a gene. This CDR3 has 14 residues. The germline V gene encodes CDR1 ENHRY and CDR2 SYGVKD. CDR3 loop: CAITPDRGQHEQYL. CDR3 DNA: TGTGCCATCACCCCGGACAGGGGGCAGCACGAGCAGTACTTA.

On this clonotype: A junction boundary mismatches the germline segment, possibly from a read error. CDR3 sequence (DNA): TGTGCCAGCAGCCAAGGAGCGGGACAGATCACAGATACACAGTATTTT. Amino acid sequence: CASSQGAGQITDTQYF. The chain carries TRBV4-2 and TRBJ2-3, with D possibly being TRBD1 or TRBD2 (7 bases each). The CDR3 spans 16 residues. Germline CDR1 and CDR2: LGHNA and YNFKEQ.

The V and J genes are TRBV5-5 and TRBJ2-3; 8 nucleotides agree with TRBD2. CDR1 is SGHKS, CDR2 YYEKEE, per germline (reference sequence). The CDR3 consists of 15 residues. J gave up 5 bases and V 7 bases, and 12 bases lay outside the gene matches. The CDR3 nucleotides are TGTGCCAGCGGCTCAAGCGGGAGTAGGCTAGATACGCAGTATTTT. It encodes CASGSSGSRLDTQYF.

The genes are TRBV29-1 and TRBJ2-3, with TRBD2 matching over 8 bases. CDR1 and CDR2 (germline): SQVTM, ANQGSEA. The V segment lost 8 bases and the J segment 7 bases; nucleotides outside the gene matches: 17. The CDR3 covers 15 residues. The CDR3 is CSTHSGGTNLYTQYF. The CDR3 DNA sequence: TGCAGCACTCACTCGGGGGGGACTAACCTCTATACGCAGTATTTT.

This clonotype is medium-sized by share. The V call is TRBV11-1, the J call TRBJ2-1; the D gene is possibly TRBD2 (5 bases). The CDR3 is made up of 16 amino acids. Germline-derived CDR1 and CDR2 are SGHAT and FQDESV (reference sequence). V was cut by 6 bases and J by 7 bases, with 22 bases left in between. DNA for the CDR3: TGTGCCAGCAGTCAAACCGCCAGCCAATCGGGGAATGAGCAGTTCTTC. Translation: CASSQTASQSGNEQFF.

This clonotype was picked up many times. The chain couples TRBV5-4 to TRBJ2-2; possibly TRBD2 for D (6 bases). The germline V gene encodes CDR1 SGHNT and CDR2 YYREEE (reference sequence). Trimming pared 3 bases from V and 5 bases from J, leaving 8 bases between. The CDR3 totals 13 residues. The DNA of the CDR3 is TGTGCCAGCAGCTACGGACTAACCGGGGAGCTGTTTTTT. It is translated as CASSYGLTGELFF.

This clonotype is medium-sized (0.01 to 0.1%). J is TRBJ2-7 and V is TRBV29-1; 12 bases map to TRBD2. From germline, CDR1 is SQVTM and CDR2 ANQGSEA. The CDR3 sequence is 14 residues long. V gave up 4 bases and J gave up 4 bases; unmatched junction bases: 5. In DNA form, the CDR3 reads TGCAGCGTTGCCCTAGGGACTAGCGGGTACGAGCAGTACTTC. This encodes CSVALGTSGYEQYF.

As for this clonotype: Lacking the conserved final phenylalanine or tryptophan, this CDR3 likely reflects a read error. This chain uses TRBV11-2 with TRBJ2-1; TRBD2 agrees at 7 bases. Germline lookup yields CDR1 SGHAT and CDR2 FQNNGV. The CDR3 loop spans 16 amino acids. V shed 1 base, J shed 11 bases, and the junction held 14 bases outside the gene matches. The CDR3 DNA reads as TGTGCCAGCAGCTTAGGGGGGGGTCAGCTGAGGAATAAGCAGTTCGTC. Protein sequence: CASSLGGGQLRNKQFV.

The V gene is TRBV28, the J gene TRBJ2-7; TRBD1 is a possible D gene (6 bases). This CDR3 comprises 15 residues. The germline V gene has CDR1 MDHEN and CDR2 SYDVKM. V lost 5 bases and J 2 bases, leaving 16 bases between the germline ends. The CDR3 DNA reads as TGTGCCAGCAGTCCGCCGGGTAGGGGGACCTACGAGCAGTACTTC. It is translated as CASSPPGRGTYEQYF.

Of note for this clonotype: The CDR3 does not end in the conserved phenylalanine or tryptophan, so this is likely a read error. The V call is TRBV12-3 or TRBV12-4, the J call TRBJ1-3; D not resolved. The CDR3 contains 12 residues. The CDR3 coding sequence is TGTGCCAGCAGTTCCTCTGGATACACCATATATCTT. Amino acids: CASSSSGYTIYL.

The chain uses TRBV12-3 or TRBV12-4 and TRBJ2-7; weak D call: TRBD2 (5 bases). Trimming took 7 bases from V and 10 from J, leaving 20 bases between them. This CDR3 contains 13 residues. The DNA of the CDR3 is TGTGCCAGCACCCCGGGATCGCCTGGCGAACAGTACTTC. Encoded protein: CASTPGSPGEQYF.

Notes on this clonotype: The CDR3 does not end in the conserved phenylalanine or tryptophan, so this is likely a read error. V and J are TRBV6-1 and TRBJ2-7; D may match TRBD1 or TRBD2 (5 bases each). CDR1 and CDR2 (germline): MNHNS, SASEGT. The CDR3 is made up of 14 amino acids. The CDR3 coding sequence is TGTGCCAGTAGTGAAGCTTTTGAGGGGTACGAGCAGTACCTC. It codes for CASSEAFEGYEQYL.

The rearrangement joins TRBV6-5 to TRBJ2-5; possible D gene TRBD2, 6 bases. The CDR3 runs 17 residues. CDR1 and CDR2 from the germline V gene are MNHEY and SVGAGI. The V gene lost 5 bases and the J gene lost 11 bases, with 30 bases spanning the gap. The CDR3 protein is CASSPEVLDSREGTQYF. In DNA, the CDR3 is TGTGCCAGCAGTCCGGAAGTACTAGACTCGCGTGAGGGGACTCAGTACTTC.

The CDR3 loop is CAINLRLAEYQETQYF. The CDR3 DNA reads TGTGCGATCAACTTACGGCTAGCAGAGTACCAAGAGACCCAGTACTTC. The chain combines TRBV11-2 with TRBJ2-5; maybe TRBD2 (5 bases). The CDR3 length is 16 residues. Germline lookup yields CDR1 SGHAT and CDR2 FQNNGV.

For this clonotype: A read error is likely, as this CDR3 ends without the conserved phenylalanine or tryptophan. This rearrangement joins TRBV11-3 to TRBJ1-1, with 9 bases that match TRBD1. CDR1 SGHNT and CDR2 YENEEA come from the germline V gene. Trimming cost V 5 bases and J 3 bases; bases outside gene matches: 16. CDR3 length equals 18 residues. CDR3 sequence reads: CASSHRGLITGTDTEAFI. CDR3 DNA: TGTGCCAGCAGCCACAGGGGGCTTATAACGGGAACGGACACTGAAGCTTTCATT.

This clonotype has more than one count but fewer than ten. This may be a read error, as it is one base from a much larger clone. CDR3 loop: CASSLQGDYNEQFF. CDR3 nucleotides: TGTGCCAGCAGCCTACAGGGGGACTACAATGAGCAGTTCTTC. This rearrangement joins TRBV6-5 to TRBJ2-1; 8 bases are a match to TRBD1. The V gene end was trimmed by 6 bases and the J gene end by 3 bases; junction bases not matched to a gene: 4. CDR1 is MNHEY and CDR2 is SVGAGI in the germline V gene. CDR3 length: 14 residues.

Notes on this clonotype: Sequence at one end of the junction differs from germline and may be a read error. CDR3 in DNA: TGTACCAGCAGCCAAGATCTAAAAAGGACCCCCCAGTTCTTC. Its translation is CTSSQDLKRTPQFF. This chain uses TRBV4-2 with TRBJ2-1; D call uncertain. Germline assignment: CDR1 LGHNA and CDR2 YNFKEQ. The CDR3 extends over 14 amino acids.

The V gene is TRBV6-5, the J gene TRBJ1-1, with 8 bases matching TRBD1. The CDR3 runs 14 residues. Germline assignment: CDR1 MNHEY and CDR2 SVGAGI. The ends lost 6 bases at V and 3 bases at J; junction bases unmatched: 6. CDR3 protein: CASRTTGADTEAFF. The DNA of the CDR3 is TGTGCCAGCAGAACGACAGGGGCGGACACTGAAGCTTTCTTT.